This T cell receptor beta chain comes out of a study of graft-versus-host responses after intestinal transplantation. Overall study context: Uniformly, recipients were administered anti-thymocyte globulin induction with subsequent tacrolimus and steroids for approximately three years.

Remarks on this clone: The target antigen is unknown.

Study-wide results and limits: In recipient marrow, GvH clones were found, and some appeared first in ileum or blood. Researchers found peak circulating GvH clone levels linked to early post-transplant HvG declines. Allografts from individuals with graft-donor T cell macrochimerism displayed high graft-versus-host to host-versus-graft clonal ratios.

Produced via immunoSEQ multiplex PCR; TCRdb's table is partial and in-frame only. Among some 85,000 clones listed, about nine tenths were seen once. The CDR3 contains 13 residues. V was clipped by 7 bases and J by 1 base; unmatched bases: 3. The germline V gene encodes CDR1 MNHEY and CDR2 SVGAGI. This sequence was found in a human donor who was the organ donor for an intestinal transplant. The sequencing used unstimulated CD8+ T cells sorted from spleen or lymph node cells, collected before transplant. The V gene is TRBV6-5, the J gene TRBJ2-7; 8 nucleotides line up with TRBD2. The CDR3 region is CASTGGSSYEQYF. The CDR3 DNA is TGTGCCAGCACGGGGGGGTCATCCTACGAGCAGTACTTC.